The sequence of this TCR beta chain was determined in a study of T cells after yellow fever vaccination. Study information: Any fraction with a low cell number was prepared using SMART-Seq v4 Ultra Low Input. Overall study findings and caveats: Most clones from primary vaccination were detected again post-booster (approximately 96% CD4, about 88% CD8). Researchers noted that a small share of clonotypes showed up in both CD4 and CD8 compartments.

This clonotype was detected ten times or more. As yet, its antigen is unknown. With 0 bases removed from V and 5 bases from J, the gap between germline ends came to 8 bases. The germline V gene has CDR1 MNHEY and CDR2 SVGAGI. This CDR3 has 13 amino acids. 5'RACE template switching generated TCR cDNA, adding a universal primer site and UMIs. TCRdb itself ran the 5' RACE reads through MiXCR, one entry per CDR3 protein. This table has about 63,000 distinct CDR3 sequences, 6% to 7.5% appearing once. The chain employs TRBV6-5 and TRBJ2-7; D is undetermined. This TCR was recovered from a man aged 25 to 45 who received the YFV17D yellow fever vaccine. Source: CD8+ T cells sorted from PBMCs, taken 15 days after the yellow fever booster vaccination. The CDR3 nucleotides are TGTGCCAGCAGTTACTCCCCCTGGGACGAGCAGTACTTC. Its translation is CASSYSPWDEQYF.